This TCR beta chain originates from a study of a mutant IDH1 vaccine in newly diagnosed glioma. Study details: Antecedent treatment encompassed radiotherapy, temozolomide, or their combination; the majority received both.

Study-wide results and limits: Patients showed vaccine-induced immune responses at a rate of under 95%.

V lost 2 bases to trimming and J lost 9 bases, with 7 bases between them. CDR1 MNHNS and CDR2 SASEGT come from the germline V gene. The CDR3 loop spans 12 amino acids. About this clone: Its antigen is undetermined.

This table comes from immunoSEQ multiplex PCR, and its TCRdb copy is limited to in-frame clones, with some not included. The sample carries about 33,000 clones, approximately 88% recorded once. Time point here: week 23, last vaccination. Doses consisted of 300 ug of mutant IDH1 20-mer peptide each, paired with topical imiquimod. The specimen comprised PBMCs, sampled from a glioma patient whose treatment included an IDH1 peptide vaccine. The clonotype originates from a man aged 35 to 55 with glioma. This sequence joins TRBV6-1 and TRBJ1-4; D gene uncertain. CDR3 residues: CASSEIKKKLFF. The CDR3 DNA reads TGTGCCAGCAGTGAAATAAAGAAAAAACTGTTTTTT.